This is a list of T cell receptor beta chains from one sample in a study of PD-1 blockade in classical Hodgkin lymphoma. The method was immunoSEQ multiplex PCR; TCRdb's version includes in-frame clones alone and lacks a portion of them. The table has about 40,000 clones, 85% to 90% seen once. Sequencing was performed on peripheral blood mononuclear cells (PBMCs), taken before the second cycle of nivolumab. These receptors were taken from a human donor with classical Hodgkin lymphoma. Both conserved end residues are part of each CDR3. Fields, in order: V gene, clone size, J gene, CDR3 protein. Expanded clones get a size class; other rows say once, few or many, or leave the size out.

TRBV6-1,-,TRBJ1-2,CASSEGSVVLSGYTF
TRBV30,-,TRBJ2-1,CAWSVYLSGNEQFF
TRBV10-3,-,TRBJ1-2,CAISVEAGAWYTF
TRBV2,-,TRBJ2-2,CASRTGSTGELFF
TRBV18,-,TRBJ2-4,CATDHSNKIQYF
TRBV7-9,-,TRBJ2-3,CASSAIPDTQYF
TRBV7-7,-,TRBJ2-3,CASSRGGGRTDTQYF
TRBV4-1,once,TRBJ1-1,CASSPQHGAGVRLSEAFF
TRBV6-6,-,TRBJ1-2,CASRFQFYGYTF
TRBV23-1,-,TRBJ2-7,CASSQSGGRASYEQYF
TRBV28,once,TRBJ1-6,CASSLRALGGRSLGTSPLHF
TRBV2,-,TRBJ2-7,CASSDGTFYEQYF
TRBV5-1,-,TRBJ2-7,CASSVLLAERGQYF
TRBV5-1,-,TRBJ2-7,CASRTDFSPYEQYF
TRBV6-4,-,TRBJ2-1,CASSDSEGVGEQFF
TRBV9,-,TRBJ2-2,CASSGDPRRVSPISTGELFF
TRBV7-7,-,TRBJ2-7,CASSPQQGAEQYF
TRBV6-4,once,TRBJ2-1,CASSALADYNEQFF
TRBV10-1,-,TRBJ2-2,CASSDGGELFF
TRBV7-9,-,TRBJ1-5,CASSTDRATQPQHF
TRBV14,-,TRBJ2-7,CASSHLTGGDSYEQYF
TRBV28,-,TRBJ1-3,CASSFARAAGNTIYF
TRBV30,-,TRBJ2-2,CAWRRGELFF
TRBV4-2,-,TRBJ2-3,CASRESHWGEDTQYF
TRBV19,-,TRBJ2-2,CASRSNTGELFF
TRBV4-1,-,TRBJ2-7,CASSSAKGQITYEQYF
TRBV4-2,-,TRBJ2-7,CASSLDRVSYEQYF
TRBV7-8,few,TRBJ2-1,CASSRQLGHNEQFF
TRBV10-1,few,TRBJ1-1,CASSESPPGEAFF
TRBV7-3,few,TRBJ2-1,CASSGTGTRVDEQFF
TRBV28,once,TRBJ2-1,CASSFEPPSPYNEQFF
TRBV18,-,TRBJ2-5,CASSPGLAGGETQYF
TRBV10-1,few,TRBJ1-1,CASSEYRDKNTEAFF
TRBV6-5,-,TRBJ2-2,CASSYSQGRAGELFF
TRBV30,-,TRBJ2-2,CAWLPGDRSWELFF
TRBV18,-,TRBJ2-3,CASSAWASFTDTQYF
TRBV5-4,few,TRBJ2-2,CASSSTGGGNTGELFF
TRBV10-3,-,TRBJ2-3,CAISGLARTDTQYF
TRBV19,-,TRBJ2-1,CASSIDPGLAGGPSDEQFF
TRBV27,-,TRBJ2-3,CASRRSGSSTDTQYF